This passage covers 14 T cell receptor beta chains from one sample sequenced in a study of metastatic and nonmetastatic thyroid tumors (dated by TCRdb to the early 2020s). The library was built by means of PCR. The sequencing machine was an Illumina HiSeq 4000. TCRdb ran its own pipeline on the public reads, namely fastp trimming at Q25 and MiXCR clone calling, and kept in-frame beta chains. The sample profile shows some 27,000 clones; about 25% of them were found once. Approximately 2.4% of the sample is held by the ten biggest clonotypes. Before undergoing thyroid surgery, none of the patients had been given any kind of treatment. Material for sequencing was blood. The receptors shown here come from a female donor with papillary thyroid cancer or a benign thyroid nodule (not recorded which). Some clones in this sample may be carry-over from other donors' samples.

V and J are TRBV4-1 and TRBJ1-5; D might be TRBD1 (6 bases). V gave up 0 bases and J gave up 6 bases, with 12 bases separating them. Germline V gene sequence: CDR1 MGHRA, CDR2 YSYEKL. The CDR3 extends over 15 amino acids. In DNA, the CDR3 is TGCGCCAGCAGCCAAGAAATGAAGGGGGGTCAGCCCCAGCATTTT. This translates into CASSQEMKGGQPQHF.

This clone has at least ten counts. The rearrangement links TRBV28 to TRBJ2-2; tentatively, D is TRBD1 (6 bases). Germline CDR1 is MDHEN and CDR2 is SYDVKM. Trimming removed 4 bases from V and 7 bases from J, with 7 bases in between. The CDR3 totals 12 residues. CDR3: CASSSGVGELFF. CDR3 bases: TGTGCCAGCAGTTCAGGGGTCGGGGAGCTGTTTTTT. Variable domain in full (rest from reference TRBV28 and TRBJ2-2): DVKVTQSSRYLVKRTGEKVFLECVQDMDHENMFWYRQDPGLGLRLIYFSYDVKMKEKGDIPEGYSVSREKKERFSLILESASTNQTSMYLCASSSGVGELFFGEGSRLTVL.

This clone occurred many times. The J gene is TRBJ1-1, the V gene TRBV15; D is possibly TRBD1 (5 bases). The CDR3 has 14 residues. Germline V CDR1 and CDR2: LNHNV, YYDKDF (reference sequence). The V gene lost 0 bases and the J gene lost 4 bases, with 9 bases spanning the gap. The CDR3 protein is CATSRDLGRTEAFF. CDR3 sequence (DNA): TGTGCCACCAGCAGAGATCTGGGGCGCACTGAAGCTTTCTTT.

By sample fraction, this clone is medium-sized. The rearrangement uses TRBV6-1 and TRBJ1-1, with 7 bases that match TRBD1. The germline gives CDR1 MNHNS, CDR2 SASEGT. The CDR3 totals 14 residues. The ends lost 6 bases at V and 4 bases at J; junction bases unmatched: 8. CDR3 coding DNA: TGTGCCAGCAGAATTGAGGGGGCAGTCACTGAAGCTTTCTTT. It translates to CASRIEGAVTEAFF.

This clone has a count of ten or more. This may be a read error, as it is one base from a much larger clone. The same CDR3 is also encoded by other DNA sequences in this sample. The CDR3 DNA reads TGTGCCAGCAGTTACGGAGGTGTTCAGACAGGGTCGAACACTGAAGCTTTCTTT. Translated, it gives CASSYGGVQTGSNTEAFF. V usage is TRBV6-2 or TRBV6-3 and J usage is TRBJ1-1; TRBD1 matches at 7 bases. The CDR3 is 18 amino acids. The germline gives CDR1 MNHEY, CDR2 SVGEGT. With 2 bases clipped from V and 1 base from J, the junction kept 13 bases outside the gene matches.

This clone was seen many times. The CDR3 bases are TGTGCCAGCAGCCCCAACGAGGGGGCCTACAATGAGCAGTTCTTC. Residues: CASSPNEGAYNEQFF. This chain joins TRBV5-4 and TRBJ2-1, with a tentative D call TRBD1 (6 bases). The V and J ends lost 4 bases and 2 bases respectively, with 13 bases between them. The germline gives CDR1 SGHNT, CDR2 YYREEE (reference sequence). The CDR3 spans 15 residues.

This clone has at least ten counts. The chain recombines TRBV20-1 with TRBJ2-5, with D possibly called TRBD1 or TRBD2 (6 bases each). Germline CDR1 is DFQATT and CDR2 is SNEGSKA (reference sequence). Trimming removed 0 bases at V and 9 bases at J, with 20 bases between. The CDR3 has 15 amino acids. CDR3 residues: CSARDGGQSKIPQYF. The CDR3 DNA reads TGCAGTGCTAGAGATGGGGGGCAATCCAAGATACCCCAGTACTTC.

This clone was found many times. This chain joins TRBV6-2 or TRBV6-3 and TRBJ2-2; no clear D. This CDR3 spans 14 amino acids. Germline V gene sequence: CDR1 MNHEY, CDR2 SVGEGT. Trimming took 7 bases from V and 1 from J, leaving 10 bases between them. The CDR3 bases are TGTGCCAGCAAAGTAGCAGGGAACACCGGGGAGCTGTTTTTT. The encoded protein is CASKVAGNTGELFF.

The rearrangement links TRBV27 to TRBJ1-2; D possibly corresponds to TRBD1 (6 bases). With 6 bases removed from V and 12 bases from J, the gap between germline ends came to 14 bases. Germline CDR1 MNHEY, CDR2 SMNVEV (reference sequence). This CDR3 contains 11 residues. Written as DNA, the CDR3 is TGTGCCAGCAGAACAGGGTTTGTCCACACCTTC. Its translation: CASRTGFVHTF.

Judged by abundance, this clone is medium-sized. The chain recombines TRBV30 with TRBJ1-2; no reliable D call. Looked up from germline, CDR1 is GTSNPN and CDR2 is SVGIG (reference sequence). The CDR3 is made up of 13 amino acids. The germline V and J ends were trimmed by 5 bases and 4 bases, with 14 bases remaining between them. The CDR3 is CAWFRHEGYGYTF. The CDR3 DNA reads TGTGCCTGGTTCAGGCATGAGGGCTATGGCTACACCTTC.

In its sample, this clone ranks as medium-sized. Written as DNA, the CDR3 is TGTGCCAGCAGTTACAGGGTTGCCGAGCCCACAGATACGCAGTATTTT. It yields the protein CASSYRVAEPTDTQYF. The chain couples TRBV6-2 or TRBV6-3 to TRBJ2-3; no reliable D call. The length of the CDR3 is 16 residues. The germline V gene encodes CDR1 MNHEY and CDR2 SVGEGT. V lost 2 bases and J lost 2, with 14 bases in between.

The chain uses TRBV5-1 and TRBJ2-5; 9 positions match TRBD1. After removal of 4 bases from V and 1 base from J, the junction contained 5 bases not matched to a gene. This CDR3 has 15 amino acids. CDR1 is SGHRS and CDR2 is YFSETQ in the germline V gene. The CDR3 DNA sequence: TGCGCCAGCAGCACAGGGACAGGGTCCCAAGAGACCCAGTACTTC. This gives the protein CASSTGTGSQETQYF. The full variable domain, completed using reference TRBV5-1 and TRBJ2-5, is KAGVTQTPRYLIKTRGQQVTLSCSPISGHRSVSWYQQTPGQGLQFLFEYFSETQRNKGNFPGRFSGRQFSNSRSEMNVSTLELGDSALYLCASSTGTGSQETQYFGPGTRLLVL.

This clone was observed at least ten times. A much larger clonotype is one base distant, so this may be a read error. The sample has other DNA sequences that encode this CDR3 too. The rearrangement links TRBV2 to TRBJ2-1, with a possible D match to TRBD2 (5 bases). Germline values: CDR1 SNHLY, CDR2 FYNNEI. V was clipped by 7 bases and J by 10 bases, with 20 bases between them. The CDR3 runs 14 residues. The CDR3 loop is CASNREEVFNEQFF. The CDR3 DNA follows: TGTGCCAGCAACCGGGAAGAGGTGTTCAACGAGCAGTTCTTC. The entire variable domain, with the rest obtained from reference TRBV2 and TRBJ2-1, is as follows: EPEVTQTPSHQVTQMGQEVILRCVPISNHLYFYWYRQILGQKVEFLVSFYNNEISEKSEIFDDQFSVERPDGSNFTLKIRSTKLEDSAMYFCASNREEVFNEQFFGPGTRLTVL.

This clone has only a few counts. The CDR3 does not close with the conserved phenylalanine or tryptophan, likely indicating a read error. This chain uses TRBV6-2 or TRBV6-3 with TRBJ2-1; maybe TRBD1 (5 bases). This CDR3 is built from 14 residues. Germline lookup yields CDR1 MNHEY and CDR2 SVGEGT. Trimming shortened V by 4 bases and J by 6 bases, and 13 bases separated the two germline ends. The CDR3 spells CASSWTGHINEQFS. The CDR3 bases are TGTGCCAGCAGTTGGACCGGACATATCAATGAGCAGTTCTCC.